These 11 T cell receptor beta chains were all obtained from the same sample, sequenced in a study of beta chain features in type 1 diabetes. The study, taken as a whole, reports: Among all four CD4+ subsets, Type 1 diabetes patients had TCRB CDR3s that were moderately but significantly shorter.

Of the isolated RNA, all was reverse transcribed, and so the sequenced material was expressed TCRB transcripts. The protocol was immunoSEQ multiplex PCR, while the TCRdb copy is restricted to in-frame clones and leaves out a portion. The data show 300,000 to 400,000 clones, roughly 9.8% seen once. These TCRs are of unknown antigen specificity. Sequencing input: central memory CD4+ T cells from blood. The receptors were gathered from a man aged 25 to 40 with type 1 diabetes.

In its sample, this clone was seen a few times. The chain carries TRBV7-9 and TRBJ2-1; 8 nucleotides align to TRBD1. Trimming cost V 7 bases and J 12 bases; bases outside gene matches: 17. CDR3 length: 15 amino acids. Per germline, CDR1 SEHNR and CDR2 FQNEAQ (reference sequence). The CDR3 bases are TGTGCCAGCACCCAAATGTCGACAGGGGTGGTTGGGCAGTTCTTC. This codes for CASTQMSTGVVGQFF.

J is TRBJ1-6 and V is TRBV5-6; a possible D gene is TRBD1 (5 bases). The CDR3 runs 15 residues. The ends were cut back, 1 base at V and 8 bases at J, with 13 bases in the middle. Germline lookup yields CDR1 SGHDT and CDR2 YYEEEE. Here the CDR3 reads CASSLQGVWDSPLHF. CDR3 bases: TGTGCCAGCAGCTTGCAGGGTGTCTGGGATTCACCCCTCCACTTT.

This clone was found a few times. V is TRBV2 and J is TRBJ2-7, with 7 bases that match TRBD1. The V gene's germline CDR1 is SNHLY and CDR2 FYNNEI. This CDR3 has 14 residues. V was clipped by 5 bases and J by 3 bases; unmatched bases: 7. The CDR3 DNA is TGTGCCAGCAGTTTGACAGGGTCGGGCTACGAGCAGTACTTC. This gives the protein CASSLTGSGYEQYF.

There are a few counts of this clone. The chain joins TRBV19 to TRBJ1-4; 8 positions match TRBD1. J lost 8 bases, V lost 6 bases, and 17 bases had no gene match. This CDR3 comprises 17 residues. Germline V gene sequence: CDR1 LNHDA, CDR2 SQIVND (reference sequence). CDR3 sequence (DNA): TGTGCCAGTAGCGAAAATGCCGGCGGGACAGGCAGAGAAAAACTGTTTTTT. Protein sequence: CASSENAGGTGREKLFF.

This clone has more than one count but fewer than ten. This rearrangement joins TRBV7-3 to TRBJ2-5, with no clear D. The CDR3 has 14 amino acids. V lost 2 bases and J lost 0, with 7 bases in between. From germline, CDR1 is SGHTA and CDR2 FQGTGA. Here the CDR3 reads CASSLEWYQETQYF. The CDR3 DNA is TGTGCCAGCAGCTTAGAATGGTACCAAGAGACCCAGTACTTC. The entire variable domain, with the rest obtained from reference TRBV7-3 and TRBJ2-5, is as follows: GAGVSQTPSNKVTEKGKYVELRCDPISGHTALYWYRQSLGQGPEFLIYFQGTGAADDSGLPNDRFFAVRPEGSVSTLKIQRTERGDSAVYLCASSLEWYQETQYFGPGTRLLVL.

The chain carries TRBV2 and TRBJ2-3; no clear D gene. V dropped 3 bases and J dropped 7 bases, with 20 bases sitting between them. CDR1 is SNHLY and CDR2 is FYNNEI in the germline V gene. There are 16 residues in the CDR3. The CDR3 DNA sequence: TGTGCCAGCAGTGACCTCGGCCTACCCACCGGTAATACGCAGTATTTT. This encodes CASSDLGLPTGNTQYF.

The V and J genes are TRBV18 and TRBJ1-1; TRBD1 agrees at 7 bases. CDR1 and CDR2 from the germline V gene are KGHSH and LQKENI. Trimming removed 4 bases from V and 0 bases from J; junction bases left unmatched: 5. The length of the CDR3 is 15 residues. The CDR3, as DNA: TGTGCCAGCTCACAGGGACAGCAGATGAACACTGAAGCTTTCTTT. This encodes CASSQGQQMNTEAFF.

In its sample, this clone was seen a few times. This chain links TRBV28 with TRBJ2-3, with TRBD2 matching 10 bases. CDR1 MDHEN and CDR2 SYDVKM come from the germline V gene. The CDR3 extends over 16 amino acids. Trimming cost V 3 bases and J 5 bases; bases outside gene matches: 8. CDR3 amino acids: CASSFRLAGVGDTQYF. Here the CDR3 DNA reads TGTGCCAGCAGTTTCCGGCTAGCGGGAGTTGGAGATACGCAGTATTTT.

This clone appeared a few times. The rearrangement uses TRBV11-2 and TRBJ1-2, with D unresolved. CDR1 and CDR2 (germline): SGHAT, FQNNGV. Trimming stripped 0 bases from V and 4 bases from J, with 18 bases between. The CDR3 consists of 17 residues. The CDR3 DNA sequence: TGTGCCAGCAGCTTAGATCGTGTGACGGCCCAGAGCTATGGCTACACCTTC. It codes for CASSLDRVTAQSYGYTF.

This clone has a handful of counts. The chain recombines TRBV29-1 with TRBJ2-7; D may correspond to TRBD1 or TRBD2 (7 bases each). Trimming pared 4 bases from V and 2 bases from J, leaving 15 bases between. The germline V gene encodes CDR1 SQVTM and CDR2 ANQGSEA. The CDR3 loop spans 14 amino acids. The CDR3, as DNA: TGCAGCGTTGGTCCCAGGGGGGGCACCTACGAGCAGTACTTC. As protein: CSVGPRGGTYEQYF.

This clone appeared a few times. CDR3 sequence (DNA): TGTGCCAGCACCAAACAGGAGTCCTACGAGCAGTACTTC. Translation: CASTKQESYEQYF. The chain recombines TRBV28 with TRBJ2-7, with D maybe TRBD1 (5 bases). CDR3 length: 13 residues. Trimming pared 7 bases from V and 1 base from J, leaving 11 bases between. Germline CDR1 and CDR2: MDHEN and SYDVKM. The whole variable domain, remainder taken from reference TRBV28 and TRBJ2-7, is DVKVTQSSRYLVKRTGEKVFLECVQDMDHENMFWYRQDPGLGLRLIYFSYDVKMKEKGDIPEGYSVSREKKERFSLILESASTNQTSMYLCASTKQESYEQYFGPGTRLTVT.